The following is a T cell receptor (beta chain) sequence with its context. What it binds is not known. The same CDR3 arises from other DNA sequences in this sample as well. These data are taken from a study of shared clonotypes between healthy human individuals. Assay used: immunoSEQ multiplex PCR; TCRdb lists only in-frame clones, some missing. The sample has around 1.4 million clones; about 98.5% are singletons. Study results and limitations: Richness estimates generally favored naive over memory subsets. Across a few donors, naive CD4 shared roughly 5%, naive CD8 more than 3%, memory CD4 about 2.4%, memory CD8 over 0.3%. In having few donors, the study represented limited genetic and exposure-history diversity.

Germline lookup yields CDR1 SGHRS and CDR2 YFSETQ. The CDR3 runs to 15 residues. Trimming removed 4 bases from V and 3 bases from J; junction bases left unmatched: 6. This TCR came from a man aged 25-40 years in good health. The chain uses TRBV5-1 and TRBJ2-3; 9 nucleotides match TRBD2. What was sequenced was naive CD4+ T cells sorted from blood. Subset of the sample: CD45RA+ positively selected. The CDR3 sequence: CASSIAGDRTDTQYF. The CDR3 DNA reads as TGCGCCAGCAGCATAGCGGGAGATCGGACAGATACGCAGTATTTT.